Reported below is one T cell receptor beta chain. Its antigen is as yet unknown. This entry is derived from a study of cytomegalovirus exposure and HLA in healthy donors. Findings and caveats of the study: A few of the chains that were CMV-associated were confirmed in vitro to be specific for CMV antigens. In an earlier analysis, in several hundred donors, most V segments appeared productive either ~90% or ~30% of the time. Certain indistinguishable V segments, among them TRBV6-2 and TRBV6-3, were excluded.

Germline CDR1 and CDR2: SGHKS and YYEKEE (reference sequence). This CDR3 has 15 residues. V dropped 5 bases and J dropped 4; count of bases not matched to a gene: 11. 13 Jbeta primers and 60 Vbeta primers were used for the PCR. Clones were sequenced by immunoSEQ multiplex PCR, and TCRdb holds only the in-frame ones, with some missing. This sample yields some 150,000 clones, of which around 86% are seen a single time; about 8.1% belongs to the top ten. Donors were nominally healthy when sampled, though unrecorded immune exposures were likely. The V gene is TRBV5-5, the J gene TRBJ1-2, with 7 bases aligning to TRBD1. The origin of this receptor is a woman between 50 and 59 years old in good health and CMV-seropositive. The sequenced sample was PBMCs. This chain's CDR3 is CASSSRPGGSYGYTF. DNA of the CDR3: TGTGCCAGCAGTTCACGGCCAGGGGGATCCTATGGCTACACCTTC.